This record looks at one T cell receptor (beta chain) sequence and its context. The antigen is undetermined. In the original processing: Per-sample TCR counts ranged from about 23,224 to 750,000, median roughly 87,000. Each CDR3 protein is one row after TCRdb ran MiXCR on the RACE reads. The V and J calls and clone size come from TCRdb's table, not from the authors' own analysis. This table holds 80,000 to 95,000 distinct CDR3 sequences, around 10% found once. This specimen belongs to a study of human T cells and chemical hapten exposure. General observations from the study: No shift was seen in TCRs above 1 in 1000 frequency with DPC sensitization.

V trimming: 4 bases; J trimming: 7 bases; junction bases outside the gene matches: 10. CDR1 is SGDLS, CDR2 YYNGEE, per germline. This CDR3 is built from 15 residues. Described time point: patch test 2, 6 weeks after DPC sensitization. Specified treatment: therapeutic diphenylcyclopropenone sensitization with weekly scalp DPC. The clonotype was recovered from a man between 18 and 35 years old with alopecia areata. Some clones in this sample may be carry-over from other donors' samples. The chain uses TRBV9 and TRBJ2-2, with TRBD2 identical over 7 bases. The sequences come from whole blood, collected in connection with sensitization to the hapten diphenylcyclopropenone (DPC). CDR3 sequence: CASSIGASGVGELFF. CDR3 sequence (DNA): TGTGCCAGCAGCATAGGGGCCAGCGGGGTCGGGGAGCTGTTTTTT.